Here is one TCR beta chain with its context. CDR1 and CDR2 (germline): MGHRA, YSYEKL. This CDR3 has 14 residues. With 6 bases removed from V and 5 bases from J, the gap between germline ends came to 16 bases. This sample was included in a study of blood T cell repertoires in COVID-19. This table comes from immunoSEQ multiplex PCR, and its TCRdb copy is limited to in-frame clones, with some not included. The table lists 310,000 or so clones, around 87% of them singletons. Specimen: peripheral blood. V usage is TRBV4-1 and J usage is TRBJ1-2; D might be TRBD1 (5 bases). This clonotype originated in a woman in her 50s with active or convalescent COVID-19. CDR3 DNA: TGCGCCAGCAGAAGAGTGGGGGGGGTTTATGGCTACACCTTC. Translating it yields CASRRVGGVYGYTF.